This T cell receptor (beta chain) was observed in a study of T cell repertoires in cytomegalovirus infection. The germline CDR1 and CDR2 sequences are MNHEY and SMNVEV (reference sequence). This CDR3 is 15 amino acids long. J gave up 10 bases and V 5 bases, and 11 bases lay outside the gene matches. Via MiXCR, TCRdb re-called the reads, giving one row per CDR3 protein. The data show some 99,000 distinct CDR3 sequences, roughly 30% seen once. In the case of this clonotype: Its matching antigen is unknown.

V and J are TRBV27 and TRBJ1-6; 7 bases are a match to TRBD1. Source: CD8+ T cells from cultured PBMCs, taken from culture after CMV antigen stimulation. The TCR originated in a human donor in good health (CMV status not recorded). Some clones in this sample may be carry-over from other donors' samples. The DNA of the CDR3 is TGTGCCAGCAGTCTAGCGACAGGGCCAAGGTCACCCCTCCACTTT. Its translation is CASSLATGPRSPLHF.